One and the same sample provided the 16 T cell receptor beta chains below, sequenced in a study of control samples from healthy donors and cancer patients. Sequencing used immunoSEQ multiplex PCR; TCRdb keeps in-frame clones, though not all of them. This table has 50,000 to 55,000 clones, roughly 94% appearing once. The source material was blood. These receptors all come from a man aged 25-45 years in good health.

The chain uses TRBV14 and TRBJ2-2, with D possibly TRBD2 on 6 matching bases. Germline loops: CDR1 SGHDN, CDR2 FVKESK. The CDR3 runs 14 residues. Trimming took 4 bases from V and 6 from J, leaving 12 bases between them. The CDR3 sequence: CASSPLRGSGELFF. The CDR3 DNA reads TGTGCCAGCAGCCCCCTGCGGGGATCCGGGGAGCTGTTTTTT.

A word on this clone: The same CDR3 can be traced to other DNA sequences in this sample. This rearrangement joins TRBV5-1 to TRBJ2-6; D possibly uses TRBD1 or TRBD2 (5 bases each). The CDR3 spans 16 residues. With 0 bases removed from V and 4 bases from J, the gap between germline ends came to 11 bases. Germline CDR1 is SGHRS and CDR2 is YFSETQ. CDR3 coding DNA: TGCGCCAGCAGCTTGGTTCCCGGGGCCGGGGCCAACGTCCTGACTTTC. Its protein product is CASSLVPGAGANVLTF.

The genes are TRBV7-9 and TRBJ2-5, with D tentatively TRBD1 or TRBD2 (5 bases each). CDR1 SEHNR and CDR2 FQNEAQ come from the germline V gene (reference sequence). The CDR3 covers 13 residues. V lost 1 base and J 4 bases, leaving 7 bases between the germline ends. The chain's CDR3 is CASSLGGRETQYF. CDR3 in DNA: TGTGCCAGCAGCTTAGGGGGGAGAGAGACCCAGTACTTC. The complete variable domain, with remaining parts taken from reference TRBV7-9 and TRBJ2-5, reads DTGVSQNPRHKITKRGQNVTFRCDPISEHNRLYWYRQTLGQGPEFLTYFQNEAQLEKSRLLSDRFSAERPKGSFSTLEIQRTEQGDSAMYLCASSLGGRETQYFGPGTRLLVL.

J is TRBJ2-5 and V is TRBV5-1; D possibly corresponds to TRBD2 (5 bases). Germline CDR1 is SGHRS and CDR2 is YFSETQ. V lost 4 bases and J lost 4, with 17 bases in between. The CDR3 loop spans 15 amino acids. The CDR3 nucleotides are TGCGCCAGCAGCCCCGCCGGCTGGGCGGGAGAGACCCAGTACTTC. This gives the protein CASSPAGWAGETQYF.

The chain couples TRBV5-1 to TRBJ1-1, with 8 positions matching TRBD1. V was clipped by 4 bases and J by 6 bases; unmatched bases: 11. The CDR3 is 15 amino acids. Per the germline V gene, CDR1 is SGHRS and CDR2 is YFSETQ. CDR3 coding DNA: TGCGCCAGCAGCGGCGGACAGGGCGTATACGCTGAAGCTTTCTTT. Translated, it gives CASSGGQGVYAEAFF.

This clone was seen once. This sequence joins TRBV9 and TRBJ1-4; TRBD1 agrees at 8 bases. V shed 4 bases, J shed 3 bases, and the junction held 5 bases outside the gene matches. CDR3 length equals 15 residues. From germline, CDR1 is SGDLS and CDR2 YYNGEE. CDR3 coding DNA: TGTGCCAGCAGCCCATCAGGGGGCCCTAATGAAAAACTGTTTTTT. It translates to CASSPSGGPNEKLFF.

The rearrangement joins TRBV29-1 to TRBJ2-7; 7 bases fit TRBD1. Trimming cost V 3 bases and J 6 bases; bases outside gene matches: 2. The CDR3 consists of 11 residues. CDR1 is SQVTM, CDR2 ANQGSEA, per germline. CDR3 coding DNA: TGCAGCGTTGAGACAGGGAGCGAGCAGTACTTC. Its protein is CSVETGSEQYF.

This chain connects TRBV30 to TRBJ1-6; 8 bases are shared with TRBD1. J lost 1 base, V lost 3 bases, and 2 bases had no gene match. Germline lookup yields CDR1 GTSNPN and CDR2 SVGIG (reference sequence). The CDR3 runs to 15 residues. CDR3 in DNA: TGTGCCTGGAGCACAGGGGGATCCTATAATTCACCCCTCCACTTT. Its protein is CAWSTGGSYNSPLHF.

The chain combines TRBV4-1 with TRBJ1-2; no clear D gene. Germline CDR1 is MGHRA and CDR2 is YSYEKL. The germline V and J ends were trimmed by 4 bases and 4 bases, with 22 bases remaining between them. The CDR3 is 17 residues long. In DNA form, the CDR3 reads TGCGCCAGCAGCCGAGATCAAAACGACTGGTTATTCTATGGCTACACCTTC. Translated, it gives CASSRDQNDWLFYGYTF.

The chain couples TRBV5-5 to TRBJ2-3; D remains unclear. From germline, CDR1 is SGHKS and CDR2 YYEKEE (reference sequence). CDR3 length: 14 residues. Trimming stripped 5 bases from V and 6 bases from J, with 16 bases between. CDR3 region: CASSLSPVRDTQYF. Written as DNA, the CDR3 is TGTGCCAGCAGTCTTTCTCCCGTACGGGATACGCAGTATTTT. Filled out from reference TRBV5-5 and TRBJ2-3, the complete variable domain reads DAGVTQSPTHLIKTRGQQVTLRCSPISGHKSVSWYQQVLGQGPQFIFQYYEKEERGRGNFPDRFSARQFPNYSSELNVNALLLGDSALYLCASSLSPVRDTQYFGPGTRLTVL.

The V and J genes are TRBV20-1 and TRBJ2-3; D is undetermined. CDR1 and CDR2 from the germline V gene are DFQATT and SNEGSKA (reference sequence). With 3 bases removed from V and 1 base from J, the gap between germline ends came to 8 bases. This CDR3 has 13 amino acids. The CDR3 is CSASGRGTDTQYF. CDR3 in DNA: TGCAGTGCTAGTGGACGTGGCACAGATACGCAGTATTTT.

The genes are TRBV7-9 and TRBJ2-3; D gene uncertain. The V end was cut by 7 bases, the J end by 6 bases, with 11 bases between. This CDR3 has 12 amino acids. CDR1 is SEHNR and CDR2 is FQNEAQ in the germline V gene (reference sequence). DNA for the CDR3: TGTGCCAGCATCCCCGGTTGGGATACGCAGTATTTT. Translating it yields CASIPGWDTQYF.

This sequence joins TRBV6-5 and TRBJ2-5, with a possible D match to TRBD1 (6 bases). The CDR3 spans 14 residues. Germline V CDR1 and CDR2: MNHEY, SVGAGI. Trimming stripped 6 bases from V and 5 bases from J, with 16 bases between. CDR3 protein: CASSRTEWGETQYF. In DNA, the CDR3 is TGTGCCAGCAGCCGGACAGAGTGGGGGGAGACCCAGTACTTC.

This sequence joins TRBV7-9 and TRBJ2-7, with 7 bases fitting TRBD2. CDR3 length equals 14 residues. The V and J ends lost 1 base and 3 bases, in that order; junction bases with no gene match: 3. Germline V gene lookup returns CDR1 SEHNR and CDR2 FQNEAQ (reference sequence). CDR3 DNA sequence: TGTGCCAGCAGCTTAGATGCTAGCGGCTACGAGCAGTACTTC. Translated, it gives CASSLDASGYEQYF.

The chain links TRBV19 to TRBJ1-2; 10 nucleotides agree with TRBD1. The CDR3 consists of 14 residues. Per the germline V gene, CDR1 is LNHDA and CDR2 is SQIVND (reference sequence). After removal of 5 bases from V and 8 bases from J, the junction contained 8 bases not matched to a gene. The CDR3 loop reads CASSFDRGPLGYTF. CDR3 nucleotide sequence: TGTGCCAGTAGTTTCGACAGGGGGCCGCTAGGCTACACCTTC.

The chain recombines TRBV9 with TRBJ2-2; possibly TRBD1 for D (5 bases). Germline CDR1 SGDLS, CDR2 YYNGEE. The CDR3 runs 13 residues. Trimming took off 3 bases at V and 5 bases at J, with 8 bases between the two ends. The CDR3 nucleotides are TGTGCCAGCAGCGCACAGGTAACCGGGGAGCTGTTTTTT. Translating gives CASSAQVTGELFF.